This T cell receptor (beta chain) appears in the sequencing data of a study of blood T cell repertoires in COVID-19. Looked up from germline, CDR1 is SGHAT and CDR2 is FQNNGV. Between the trimmed V and J ends, which lost 2 bases and 0 bases, there was a span of 11 bases. This CDR3 has 16 amino acids. TCRdb's copy holds only in-frame clones and misses some; the assay was immunoSEQ multiplex PCR. The profile shows under 200,000 clones, about four fifths of them singletons. The chain links TRBV11-2 to TRBJ1-3, with a possible D match to TRBD1 (5 bases). The receptor's source is a woman in her sixties with COVID-19, enrolled during active disease. Source material: peripheral blood. CDR3 nucleotide sequence: TGTGCCAGCAGCTTACGAGGCGGACACTCTGGAAACACCATATATTTT. It specifies CASSLRGGHSGNTIYF.